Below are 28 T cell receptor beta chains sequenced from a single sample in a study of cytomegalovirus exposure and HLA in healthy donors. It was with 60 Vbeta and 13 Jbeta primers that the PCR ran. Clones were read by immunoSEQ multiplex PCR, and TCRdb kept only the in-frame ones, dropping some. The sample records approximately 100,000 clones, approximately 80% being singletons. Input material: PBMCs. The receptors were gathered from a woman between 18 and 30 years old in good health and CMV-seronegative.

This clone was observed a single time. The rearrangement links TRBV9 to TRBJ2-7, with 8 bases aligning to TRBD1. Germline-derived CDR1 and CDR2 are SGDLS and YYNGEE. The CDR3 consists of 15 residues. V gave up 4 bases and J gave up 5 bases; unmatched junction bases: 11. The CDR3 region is CASSLGSGTGNEQYF. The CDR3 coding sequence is TGTGCCAGCAGCTTAGGAAGTGGGACAGGAAACGAGCAGTACTTC.

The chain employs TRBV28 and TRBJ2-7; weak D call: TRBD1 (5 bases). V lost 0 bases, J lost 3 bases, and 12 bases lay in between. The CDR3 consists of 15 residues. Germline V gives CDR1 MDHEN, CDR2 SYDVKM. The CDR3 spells CASSLWTEINYEQYF. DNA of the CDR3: TGTGCCAGCAGTTTATGGACAGAAATCAACTACGAGCAGTACTTC.

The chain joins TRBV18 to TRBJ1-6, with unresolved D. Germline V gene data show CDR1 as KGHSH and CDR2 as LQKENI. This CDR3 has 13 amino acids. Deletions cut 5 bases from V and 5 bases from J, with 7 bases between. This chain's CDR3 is CASSLADNSPLHF. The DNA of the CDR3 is TGTGCCAGCTCATTGGCAGATAATTCACCCCTCCACTTT.

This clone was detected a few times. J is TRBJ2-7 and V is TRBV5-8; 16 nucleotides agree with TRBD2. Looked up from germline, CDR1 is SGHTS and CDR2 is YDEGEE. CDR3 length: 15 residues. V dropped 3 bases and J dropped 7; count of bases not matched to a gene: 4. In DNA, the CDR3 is TGTGCCAGCAGCTATGGGACTAGCGGGGGGGCGGAGCAGTACTTC. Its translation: CASSYGTSGGAEQYF.

The CDR3 DNA follows: TGTGCCAGCAGCCTAGACCCTCGGGATTCACCCCTCCACTTT. As protein: CASSLDPRDSPLHF. This rearrangement joins TRBV9 to TRBJ1-6, with D unresolved. The CDR3 extends over 14 amino acids. The germline V and J ends were trimmed by 4 bases and 8 bases, with 13 bases remaining between them. From germline, CDR1 is SGDLS and CDR2 YYNGEE.

The CDR3 is CAWRYRGSYEQYF. The DNA of the CDR3 is TGTGCCTGGAGATACAGGGGCTCCTACGAGCAGTACTTC. This sequence joins TRBV30 and TRBJ2-7; 7 bases are shared with TRBD1. The CDR3 spans 13 residues. The V segment lost 3 bases and the J segment 0 bases; nucleotides outside the gene matches: 2. Germline CDR1 and CDR2: GTSNPN and SVGIG (reference sequence).

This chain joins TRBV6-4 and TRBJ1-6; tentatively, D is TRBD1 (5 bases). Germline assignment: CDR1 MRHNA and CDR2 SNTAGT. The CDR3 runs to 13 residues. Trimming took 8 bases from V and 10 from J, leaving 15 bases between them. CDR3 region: CASYNRYRSPLHF. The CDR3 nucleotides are TGTGCCAGCTATAACAGGTATAGATCACCCCTCCACTTT.

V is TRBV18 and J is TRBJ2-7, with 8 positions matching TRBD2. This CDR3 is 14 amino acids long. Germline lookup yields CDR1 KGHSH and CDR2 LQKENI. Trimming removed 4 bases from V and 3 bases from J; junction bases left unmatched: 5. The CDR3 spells CASSRSGGDYEQYF. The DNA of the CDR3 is TGTGCCAGCTCACGGAGCGGGGGAGACTACGAGCAGTACTTC.

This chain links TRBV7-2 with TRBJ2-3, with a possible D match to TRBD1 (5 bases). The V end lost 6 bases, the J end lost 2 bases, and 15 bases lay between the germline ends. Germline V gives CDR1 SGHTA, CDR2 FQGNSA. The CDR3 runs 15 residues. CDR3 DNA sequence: TGTGCCAGCAGTCAGACAGTAGACTTCACAGATACGCAGTATTTT. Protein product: CASSQTVDFTDTQYF.

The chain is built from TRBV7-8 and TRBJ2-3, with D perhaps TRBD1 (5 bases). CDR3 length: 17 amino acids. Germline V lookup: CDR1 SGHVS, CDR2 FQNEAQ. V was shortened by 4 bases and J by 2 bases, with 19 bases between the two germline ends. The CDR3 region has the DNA TGTGCCAGCAGCTCGAGAGCTCAGGGCACCTCCACAGATACGCAGTATTTT. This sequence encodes CASSSRAQGTSTDTQYF.

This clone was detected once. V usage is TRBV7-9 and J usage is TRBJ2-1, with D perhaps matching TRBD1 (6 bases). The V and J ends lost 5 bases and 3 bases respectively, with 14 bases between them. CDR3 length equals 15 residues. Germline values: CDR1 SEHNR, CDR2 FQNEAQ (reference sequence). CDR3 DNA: TGTGCCAGCAGCACGACAGGCGAGCTCTACAATGAGCAGTTCTTC. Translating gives CASSTTGELYNEQFF.

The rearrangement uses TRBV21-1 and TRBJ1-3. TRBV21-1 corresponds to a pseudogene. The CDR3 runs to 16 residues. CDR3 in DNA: TGTGCCAGCAGCAAAGCGCCGCCGGGGGAAACGAACACCATATATTTT. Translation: CASSKAPPGETNTIYF.

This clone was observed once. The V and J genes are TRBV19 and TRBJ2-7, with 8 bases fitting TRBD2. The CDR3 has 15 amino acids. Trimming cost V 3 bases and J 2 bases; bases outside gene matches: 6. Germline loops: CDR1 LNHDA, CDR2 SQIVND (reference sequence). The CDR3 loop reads CASSIRGGIPYEQYF. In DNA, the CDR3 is TGTGCCAGTAGTATCCGGGGGGGGATCCCCTACGAGCAGTACTTC.

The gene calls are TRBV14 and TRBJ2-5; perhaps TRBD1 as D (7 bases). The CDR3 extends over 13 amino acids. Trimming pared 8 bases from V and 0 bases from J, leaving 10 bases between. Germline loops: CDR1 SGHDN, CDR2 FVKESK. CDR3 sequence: CASGGTDQETQYF. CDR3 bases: TGTGCCAGCGGGGGGACAGACCAAGAGACCCAGTACTTC. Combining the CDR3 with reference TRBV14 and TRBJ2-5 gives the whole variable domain EAGVTQFPSHSVIEKGQTVTLRCDPISGHDNLYWYRRVMGKEIKFLLHFVKESKQDESGMPNNRFLAERTGGTYSTLKVQPAELEDSGVYFCASGGTDQETQYFGPGTRLLVL.

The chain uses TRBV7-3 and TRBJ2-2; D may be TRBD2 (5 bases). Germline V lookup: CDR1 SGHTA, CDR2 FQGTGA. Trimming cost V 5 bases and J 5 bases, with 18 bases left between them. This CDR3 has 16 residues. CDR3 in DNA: TGTGCCAGCAGCCCCTCGACCGTATCGGGGACCGGGGAGCTGTTTTTT. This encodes CASSPSTVSGTGELFF.

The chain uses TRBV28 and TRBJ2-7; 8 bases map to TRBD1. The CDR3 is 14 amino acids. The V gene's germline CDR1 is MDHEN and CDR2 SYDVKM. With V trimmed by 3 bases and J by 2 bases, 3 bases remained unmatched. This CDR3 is CASSFHRGAYEQYF. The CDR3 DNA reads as TGTGCCAGCAGTTTTCACAGGGGGGCCTACGAGCAGTACTTC. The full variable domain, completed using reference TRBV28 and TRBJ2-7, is DVKVTQSSRYLVKRTGEKVFLECVQDMDHENMFWYRQDPGLGLRLIYFSYDVKMKEKGDIPEGYSVSREKKERFSLILESASTNQTSMYLCASSFHRGAYEQYFGPGTRLTVT.

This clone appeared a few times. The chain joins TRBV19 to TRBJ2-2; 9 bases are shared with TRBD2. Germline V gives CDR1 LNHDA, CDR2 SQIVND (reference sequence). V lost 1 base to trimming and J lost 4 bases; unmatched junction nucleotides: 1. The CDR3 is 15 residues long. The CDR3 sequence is CASSIALAGTGELFF. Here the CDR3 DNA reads TGTGCCAGTAGTATAGCACTAGCGGGCACCGGGGAGCTGTTTTTT.

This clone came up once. CDR3 sequence reads: CASSQAVSRQYF. Here the CDR3 DNA reads TGTGCCAGCAGCCAAGCAGTTAGCAGGCAGTACTTC. The V gene is TRBV14, the J gene TRBJ2-7; D gene uncertain. Germline V gene sequence: CDR1 SGHDN, CDR2 FVKESK. The CDR3 spans 12 residues. V shed 1 base and J shed 9 bases, with 10 bases lying between them.

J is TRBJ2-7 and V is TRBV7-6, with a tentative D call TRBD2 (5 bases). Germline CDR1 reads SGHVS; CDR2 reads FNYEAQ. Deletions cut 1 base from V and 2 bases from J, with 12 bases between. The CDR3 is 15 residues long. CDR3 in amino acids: CASSLGLPETYEQYF. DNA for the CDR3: TGTGCCAGCAGCTTAGGACTACCCGAAACCTACGAGCAGTACTTC.

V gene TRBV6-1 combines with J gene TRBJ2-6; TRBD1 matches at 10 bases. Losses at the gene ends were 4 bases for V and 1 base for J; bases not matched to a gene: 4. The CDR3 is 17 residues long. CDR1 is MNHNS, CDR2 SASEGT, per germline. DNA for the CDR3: TGTGCCAGCAGTGCCGGGACAGGGGAGTCTGGGGCCAACGTCCTGACTTTC. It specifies CASSAGTGESGANVLTF.

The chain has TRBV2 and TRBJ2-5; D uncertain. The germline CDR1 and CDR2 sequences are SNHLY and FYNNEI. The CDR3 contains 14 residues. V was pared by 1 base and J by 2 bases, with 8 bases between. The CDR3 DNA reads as TGTGCCAGCAGTGAAGTTTCTAGACAAGAGACCCAGTACTTC. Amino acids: CASSEVSRQETQYF.

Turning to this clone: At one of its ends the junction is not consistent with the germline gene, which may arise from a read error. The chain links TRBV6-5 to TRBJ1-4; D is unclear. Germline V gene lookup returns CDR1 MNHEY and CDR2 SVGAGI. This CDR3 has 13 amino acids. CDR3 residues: CASSYSKWRNEHF. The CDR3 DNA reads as TGTGCCAGCAGTTACTCGAAATGGAGGAACGAACATTTT.

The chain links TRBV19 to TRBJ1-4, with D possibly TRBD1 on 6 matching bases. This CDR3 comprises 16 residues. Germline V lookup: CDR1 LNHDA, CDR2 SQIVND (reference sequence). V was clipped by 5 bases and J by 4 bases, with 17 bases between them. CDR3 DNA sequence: TGTGCCAGTAGTGAGTTCGCGGCAGGGGATAATGAAAAACTGTTTTTT. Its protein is CASSEFAAGDNEKLFF.

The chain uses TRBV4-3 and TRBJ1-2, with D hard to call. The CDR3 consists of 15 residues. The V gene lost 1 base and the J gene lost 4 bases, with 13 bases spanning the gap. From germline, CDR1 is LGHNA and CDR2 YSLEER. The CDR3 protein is CASSQGSELVYGYTF. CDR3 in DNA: TGCGCCAGCAGCCAAGGAAGCGAGTTGGTCTATGGCTACACCTTC.

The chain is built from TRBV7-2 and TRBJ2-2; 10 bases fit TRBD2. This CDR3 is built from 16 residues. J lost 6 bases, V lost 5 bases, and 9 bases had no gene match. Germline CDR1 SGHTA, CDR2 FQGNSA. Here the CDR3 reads CASSLPVAGGAGELFF. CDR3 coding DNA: TGTGCCAGCAGCCTTCCGGTAGCGGGGGGTGCCGGGGAGCTGTTTTTT.

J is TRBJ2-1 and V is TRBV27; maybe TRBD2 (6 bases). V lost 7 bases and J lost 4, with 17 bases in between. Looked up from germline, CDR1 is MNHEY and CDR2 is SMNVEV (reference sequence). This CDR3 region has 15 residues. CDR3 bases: TGTGCCAGCACCTCGAGGCGGGAAGCTTACAATGAGCAGTTCTTC. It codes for CASTSRREAYNEQFF.

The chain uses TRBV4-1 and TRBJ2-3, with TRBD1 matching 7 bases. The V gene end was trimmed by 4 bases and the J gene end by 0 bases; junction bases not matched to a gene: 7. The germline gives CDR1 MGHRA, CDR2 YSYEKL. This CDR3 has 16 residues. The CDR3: CASSRMLGQSTDTQYF. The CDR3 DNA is TGCGCCAGCAGCCGTATGCTGGGACAGAGCACAGATACGCAGTATTTT.

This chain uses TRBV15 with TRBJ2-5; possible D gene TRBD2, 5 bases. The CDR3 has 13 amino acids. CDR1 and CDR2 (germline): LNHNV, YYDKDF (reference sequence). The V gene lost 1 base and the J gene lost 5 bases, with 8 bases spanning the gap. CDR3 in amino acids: CATSRGEWETQYF. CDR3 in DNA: TGTGCCACCAGCAGAGGGGAGTGGGAGACCCAGTACTTC.